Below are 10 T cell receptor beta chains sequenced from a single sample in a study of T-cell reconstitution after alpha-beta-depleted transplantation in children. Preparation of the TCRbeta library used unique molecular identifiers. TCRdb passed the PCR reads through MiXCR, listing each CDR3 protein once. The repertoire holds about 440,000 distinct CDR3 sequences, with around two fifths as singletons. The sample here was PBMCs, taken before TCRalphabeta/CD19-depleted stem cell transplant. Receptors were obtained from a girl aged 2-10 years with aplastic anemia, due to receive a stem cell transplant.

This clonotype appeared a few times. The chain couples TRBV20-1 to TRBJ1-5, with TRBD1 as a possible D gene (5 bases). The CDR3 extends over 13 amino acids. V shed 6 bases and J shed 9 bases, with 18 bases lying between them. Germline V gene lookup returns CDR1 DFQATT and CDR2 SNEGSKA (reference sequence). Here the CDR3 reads CSARDRRWGPQHF. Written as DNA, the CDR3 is TGCAGTGCCAGGGACCGAAGGTGGGGGCCCCAGCATTTT.

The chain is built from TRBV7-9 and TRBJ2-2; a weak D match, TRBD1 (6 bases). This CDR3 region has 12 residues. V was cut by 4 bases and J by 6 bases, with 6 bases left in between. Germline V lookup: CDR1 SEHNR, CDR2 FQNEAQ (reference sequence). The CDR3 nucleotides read TGTGCCAGCAGCTGGGGGCCCGGGGAGCTGTTTTTT. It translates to CASSWGPGELFF.

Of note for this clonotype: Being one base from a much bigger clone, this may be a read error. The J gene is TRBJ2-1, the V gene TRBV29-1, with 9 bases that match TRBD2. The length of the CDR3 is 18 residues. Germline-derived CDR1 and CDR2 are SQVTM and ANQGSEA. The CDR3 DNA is TGCAGCGTTCAAGATGCGGCGGCGGGAGGGCCTTCCTACAATGAGCAGTTCTTC. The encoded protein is CSVQDAAAGGPSYNEQFF.

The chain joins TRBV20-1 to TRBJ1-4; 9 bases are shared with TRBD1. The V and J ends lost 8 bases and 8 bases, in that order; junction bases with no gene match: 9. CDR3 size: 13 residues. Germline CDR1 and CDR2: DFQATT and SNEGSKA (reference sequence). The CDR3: CSSWTGVGEKLFF. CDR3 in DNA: TGCAGTTCCTGGACAGGGGTGGGCGAAAAACTGTTTTTT.

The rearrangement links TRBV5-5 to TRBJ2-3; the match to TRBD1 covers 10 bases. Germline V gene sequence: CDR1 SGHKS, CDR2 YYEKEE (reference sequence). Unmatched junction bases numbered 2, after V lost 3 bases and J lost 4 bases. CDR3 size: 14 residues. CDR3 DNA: TGTGCCAGCAGCTGGGGACAGGGGTCAGATACGCAGTATTTT. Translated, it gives CASSWGQGSDTQYF.

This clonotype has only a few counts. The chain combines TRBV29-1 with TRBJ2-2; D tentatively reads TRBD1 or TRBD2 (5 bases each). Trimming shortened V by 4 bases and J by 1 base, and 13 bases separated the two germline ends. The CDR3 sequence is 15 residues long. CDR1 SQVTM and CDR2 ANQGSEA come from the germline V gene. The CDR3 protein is CSVGPGRMNTGELFF. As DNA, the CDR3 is TGCAGCGTTGGGCCGGGACGGATGAACACCGGGGAGCTGTTTTTT.

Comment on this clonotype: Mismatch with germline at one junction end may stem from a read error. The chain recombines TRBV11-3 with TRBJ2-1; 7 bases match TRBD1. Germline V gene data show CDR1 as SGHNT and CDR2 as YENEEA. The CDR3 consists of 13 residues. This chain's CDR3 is CASSPPTGDEHFF. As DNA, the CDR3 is TGTGCCAGCAGCCCCCCCACAGGGGATGAGCATTTCTTC.

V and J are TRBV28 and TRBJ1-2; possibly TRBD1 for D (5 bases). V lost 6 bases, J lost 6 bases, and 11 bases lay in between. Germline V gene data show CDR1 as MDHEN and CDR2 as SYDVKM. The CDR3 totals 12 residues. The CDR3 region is CASSTGTDGYTF. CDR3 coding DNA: TGTGCCAGCAGCACCGGGACGGATGGCTACACCTTC.

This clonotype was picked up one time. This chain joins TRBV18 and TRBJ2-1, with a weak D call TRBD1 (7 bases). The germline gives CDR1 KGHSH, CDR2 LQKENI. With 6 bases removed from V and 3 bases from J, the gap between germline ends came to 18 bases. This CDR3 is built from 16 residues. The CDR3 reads CASSPTAGQNYNEQFF. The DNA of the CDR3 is TGTGCCAGCTCCCCAACGGCGGGACAGAACTACAATGAGCAGTTCTTC.

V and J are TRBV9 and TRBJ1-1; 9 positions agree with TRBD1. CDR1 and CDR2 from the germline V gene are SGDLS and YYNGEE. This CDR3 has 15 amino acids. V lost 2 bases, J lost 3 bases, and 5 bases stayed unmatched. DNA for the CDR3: TGTGCCAGCAGCGTCGGGGACAGGGTTGACACTGAAGCTTTCTTT. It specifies CASSVGDRVDTEAFF. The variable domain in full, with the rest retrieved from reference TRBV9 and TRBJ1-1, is DSGVTQTPKHLITATGQRVTLRCSPRSGDLSVYWYQQSLDQGLQFLIQYYNGEERAKGNILERFSAQQFPDLHSELNLSSLELGDSALYFCASSVGDRVDTEAFFGQGTRLTVV.